Listed below are T cell receptor beta chains from one sample, sequenced in a study of cytomegalovirus exposure and HLA in healthy donors. Only in-frame clones appear in the TCRdb table, and some are missing; sequencing was by immunoSEQ multiplex PCR. Among fewer than 150,000 clones, around 76% were seen once, and the ten largest hold 30%. Sequenced sample: PBMCs. The source is a man aged 60-69 years in good health and CMV-seropositive. Both conserved end residues are part of each CDR3. Fields, in order: clone size, J gene, D gene, V gene, CDR3 protein, CDR3 DNA. A D gene is named only where the DNA matches it firmly. Size tells how often a clone was seen (once, few, many) or the class of an expanded clone, and some rows leave it out.

few	TRBJ2-2	TRBD2	TRBV11-2	CASSPVPRGGTGELFF	TGTGCCAGCAGCCCAGTCCCGCGGGGGGGCACCGGGGAGCTGTTTTTT
few	TRBJ2-7	-	TRBV18	CASSPIANLYEQYF	TGTGCCAGCTCACCAATTGCGAATCTCTACGAGCAGTACTTC
-	TRBJ1-4	TRBD1	TRBV18	CASSPGQGDEKLFF	TGTGCCAGCTCACCGGGACAGGGAGACGAAAAACTGTTTTTT
-	TRBJ1-6	-	TRBV9	CASSVNRRLNGDGYSPLHF	TGTGCCAGCAGCGTTAATCGCAGATTGAACGGAGACGGATATTCACCCCTCCACTTT
-	TRBJ2-5	TRBD2	TRBV19	CASRPAGGLETQYF	TGTGCCAGTAGACCAGCGGGAGGTTTGGAGACCCAGTACTTC
-	TRBJ1-5	TRBD1	TRBV6-6	CASHRGRGQPQHF	TGTGCCAGCCACAGGGGCCGCGGTCAGCCCCAGCATTTT
once	TRBJ2-2	TRBD2	TRBV11-3	CASSSGGDHGELFF	TGTGCCAGCAGTTCGGGAGGGGACCACGGGGAGCTGTTTTTT
-	TRBJ2-3	TRBD2	TRBV9	CASSVEAERGLRDTQYF	TGTGCCAGCAGCGTAGAGGCTGAGCGGGGGTTGAGAGATACGCAGTATTTT
-	TRBJ1-5	-	TRBV27	CASSLVGLWSNQPQHF	TGTGCCAGCAGTTTGGTTGGACTGTGGAGCAATCAGCCCCAGCATTTT
-	TRBJ1-1	TRBD1	TRBV7-3	CASSQGQVYTEAFF	TGTGCCAGCAGCCAGGGACAGGTTTACACTGAAGCTTTCTTT
-	TRBJ2-3	TRBD1	TRBV7-8	CASSLDRGLGDTQYF	TGTGCCAGCAGCTTAGACAGGGGGTTGGGAGATACGCAGTATTTT
few	TRBJ2-7	-	TRBV4-2	CASSPLTGVVTGEQYF	TGTGCCAGCAGCCCCCTCACTGGCGTGGTGACGGGGGAGCAGTACTTC
-	TRBJ1-6	TRBD1	TRBV5-1	CASSLAWDRGGSPLHF	TGCGCCAGCAGCTTGGCTTGGGACAGGGGAGGGTCACCCCTCCACTTT
-	TRBJ1-2	-	TRBV2	CASHRGGGIAAYGYTF	TGTGCCAGCCACCGCGGGGGAGGGATAGCGGCCTATGGCTACACCTTC
-	TRBJ2-7	-	TRBV7-2	CASSLEGAYEQYF	TGTGCCAGCAGCTTAGAGGGGGCCTACGAGCAGTACTTC
-	TRBJ2-1	-	TRBV7-9	CASSLGQYNEQFF	TGTGCCAGCAGCTTGGGCCAGTACAATGAGCAGTTCTTC
few	TRBJ1-4	TRBD1	TRBV5-6	CASSLGPGTGNEKLFF	TGTGCCAGCAGCTTGGGACCCGGGACAGGGAATGAAAAACTGTTTTTT
few	TRBJ1-5	-	TRBV9	CASRDNFNQPQHF	TGTGCCAGCAGAGACAATTTCAATCAGCCCCAGCATTTT
-	TRBJ1-5	-	TRBV10-2	CASTEGQNNQPQHF	TGCGCCAGCACCGAAGGACAAAACAATCAGCCCCAGCATTTT
-	TRBJ1-2	TRBD1	TRBV19	CASSSAGTASVRGYTF	TGTGCCAGTAGTTCGGCCGGGACAGCGAGTGTTAGGGGCTACACCTTC
-	TRBJ2-7	TRBD1	TRBV20-1	CSASQGVQQYF	TGCAGTGCTAGTCAGGGGGTACAGCAGTACTTC
-	TRBJ1-6	-	TRBV11-2	CASSPRVGSNSPLHF	TGTGCCAGCAGCCCGAGAGTCGGTTCGAATTCACCCCTCCACTTT
-	TRBJ2-1	-	TRBV5-1	CASSSSFDEQFF	TGCGCCAGCAGCTCAAGCTTCGATGAGCAGTTCTTC
-	TRBJ1-2	TRBD1	TRBV9	CASSLTTGPQYGYTF	TGTGCCAGCAGCTTAACGACAGGGCCTCAGTATGGCTACACCTTC
-	TRBJ1-1	TRBD1	TRBV30	CAWSVRSRGRRGDTEAFF	TGTGCCTGGAGTGTACGATCCAGGGGGCGTAGGGGGGACACTGAAGCTTTCTTT
few	TRBJ2-7	-	TRBV6-5	CASSFGQDEQYF	TGTGCCAGCAGTTTTGGACAAGACGAGCAGTACTTC
-	TRBJ2-7	-	TRBV2	CASSDSYEQYF	TGTGCCAGCAGTGACAGTTACGAGCAGTACTTC
-	TRBJ1-1	TRBD1	TRBV6-5	CASKRTGTGNTEAFF	TGTGCCAGCAAAAGGACTGGGACAGGGAACACTGAAGCTTTCTTT
-	TRBJ2-2	TRBD1	TRBV5-5	CASSRQGIATGELFF	TGTGCCAGCAGCCGACAGGGAATCGCCACCGGGGAGCTGTTTTTT
-	TRBJ1-2	TRBD1	TRBV11-2	CASSSGQGANYGYTF	TGTGCCAGCAGCTCTGGACAGGGGGCTAACTATGGCTACACCTTC
-	TRBJ1-5	-	TRBV6-6	CASSRDRMLQPQHF	TGTGCCAGCAGTCGAGACAGGATGCTTCAGCCCCAGCATTTT
-	TRBJ2-7	TRBD1	TRBV5-6	CASSLTVQGKGSYEQYF	TGTGCCAGCAGCTTGACTGTACAGGGGAAGGGCTCCTACGAGCAGTACTTC
once	TRBJ1-2	TRBD1	TRBV5-4	CASSTDRGEGGYTF	TGTGCCAGCAGCACTGACAGGGGGGAAGGGGGCTACACCTTC
-	TRBJ2-3	TRBD2	TRBV28	CASRLGTSAQYF	TGTGCCAGCCGGCTCGGGACTAGTGCGCAGTATTTT
few	TRBJ1-3	-	TRBV5-1	CASSLAGYGNTIYF	TGCGCCAGCAGCTTGGCAGGGTATGGAAACACCATATATTTT
once	TRBJ1-5	TRBD1	TRBV19	CASSMWGTGGSNQPQHF	TGTGCCAGTAGTATGTGGGGAACAGGGGGAAGCAATCAGCCCCAGCATTTT